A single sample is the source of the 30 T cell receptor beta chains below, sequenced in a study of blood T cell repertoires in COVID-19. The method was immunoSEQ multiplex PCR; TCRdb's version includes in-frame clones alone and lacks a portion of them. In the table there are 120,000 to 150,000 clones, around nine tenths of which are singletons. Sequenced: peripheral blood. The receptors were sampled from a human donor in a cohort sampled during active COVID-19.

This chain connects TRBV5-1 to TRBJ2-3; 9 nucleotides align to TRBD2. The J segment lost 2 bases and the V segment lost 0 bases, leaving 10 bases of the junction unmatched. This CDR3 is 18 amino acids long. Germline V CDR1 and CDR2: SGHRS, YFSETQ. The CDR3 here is CASSLAAGGGASTDTQYF. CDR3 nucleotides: TGCGCCAGCAGCTTGGCCGCAGGCGGGGGGGCCTCCACAGATACGCAGTATTTT.

The CDR3, as DNA: TGTGCCTGGAGTGTAGGGGCGTACTCGGGCACTTCCTACGAGCAGTACTTC. It is translated as CAWSVGAYSGTSYEQYF. V gene TRBV30 combines with J gene TRBJ2-7; the D gene is possibly TRBD1 (5 bases). Between the trimmed V and J ends, which lost 0 bases and 1 base, there was a span of 19 bases. The CDR3 sequence is 17 residues long. Germline loops: CDR1 GTSNPN, CDR2 SVGIG (reference sequence).

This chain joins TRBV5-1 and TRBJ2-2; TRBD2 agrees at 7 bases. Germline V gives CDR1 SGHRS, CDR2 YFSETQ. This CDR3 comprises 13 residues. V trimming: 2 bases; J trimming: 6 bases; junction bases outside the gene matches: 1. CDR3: CASSFSGAGELFF. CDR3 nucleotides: TGCGCCAGCAGCTTCAGCGGGGCCGGGGAGCTGTTTTTT.

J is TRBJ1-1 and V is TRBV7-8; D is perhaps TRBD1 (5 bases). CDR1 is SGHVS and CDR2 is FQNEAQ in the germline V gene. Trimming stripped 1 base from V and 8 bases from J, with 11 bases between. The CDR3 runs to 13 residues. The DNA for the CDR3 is TGTGCCAGCAGCTTAGTGGAGGGGATAGAAGCTTTCTTT. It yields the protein CASSLVEGIEAFF.

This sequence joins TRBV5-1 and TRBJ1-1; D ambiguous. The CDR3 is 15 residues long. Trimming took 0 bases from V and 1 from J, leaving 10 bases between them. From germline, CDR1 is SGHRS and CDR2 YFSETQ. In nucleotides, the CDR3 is TGCGCCAGCAGCTTGGTGGCCGCGGGGAACACTGAAGCTTTCTTT. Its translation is CASSLVAAGNTEAFF.

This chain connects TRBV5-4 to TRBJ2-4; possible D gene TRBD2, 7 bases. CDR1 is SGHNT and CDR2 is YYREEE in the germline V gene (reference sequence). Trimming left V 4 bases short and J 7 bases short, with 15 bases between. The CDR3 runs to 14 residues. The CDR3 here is CASSTQGGGNIQYF. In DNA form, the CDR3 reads TGTGCCAGCAGCACCCAAGGGGGAGGGAACATTCAGTACTTC.

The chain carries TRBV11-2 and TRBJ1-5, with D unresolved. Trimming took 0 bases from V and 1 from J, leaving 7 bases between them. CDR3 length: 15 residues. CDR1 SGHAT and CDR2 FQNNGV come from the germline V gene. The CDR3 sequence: CASSLDFRSNQPQHF. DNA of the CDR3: TGTGCCAGCAGCTTAGACTTCAGGAGCAATCAGCCCCAGCATTTT.

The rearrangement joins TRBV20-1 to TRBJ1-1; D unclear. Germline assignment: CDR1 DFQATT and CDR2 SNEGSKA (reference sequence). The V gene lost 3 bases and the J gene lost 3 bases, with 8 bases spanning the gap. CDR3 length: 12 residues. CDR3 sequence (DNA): TGCAGTGCTAGTGGTACACACACTGAAGCTTTCTTT. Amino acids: CSASGTHTEAFF.

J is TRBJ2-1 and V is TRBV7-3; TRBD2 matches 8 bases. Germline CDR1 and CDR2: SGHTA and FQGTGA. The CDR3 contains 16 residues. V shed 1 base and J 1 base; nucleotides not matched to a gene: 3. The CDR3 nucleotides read TGTGCCAGCAGCTTAATCGGCGGGGGGTCCTACAATGAGCAGTTCTTC. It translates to CASSLIGGGSYNEQFF.

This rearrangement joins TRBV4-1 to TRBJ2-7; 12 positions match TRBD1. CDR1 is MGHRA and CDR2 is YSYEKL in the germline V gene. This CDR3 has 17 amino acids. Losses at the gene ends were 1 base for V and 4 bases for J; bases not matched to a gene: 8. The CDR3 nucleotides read TGCGCCAGCAGCCAAGCAATTGGGGGACAGGGGGCGTACGAGCAGTACTTC. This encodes CASSQAIGGQGAYEQYF.

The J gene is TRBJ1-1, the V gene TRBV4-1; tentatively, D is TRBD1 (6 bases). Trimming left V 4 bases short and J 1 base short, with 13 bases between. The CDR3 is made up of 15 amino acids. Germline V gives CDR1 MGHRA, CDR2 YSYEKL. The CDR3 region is CASSPNPTGNTEAFF. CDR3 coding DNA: TGCGCCAGCAGCCCGAATCCGACAGGGAACACTGAAGCTTTCTTT.

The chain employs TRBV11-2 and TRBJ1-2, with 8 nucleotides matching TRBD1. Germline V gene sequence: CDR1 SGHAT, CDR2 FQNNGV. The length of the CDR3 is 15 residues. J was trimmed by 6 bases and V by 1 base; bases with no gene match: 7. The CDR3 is CASSLGPGTGNGYTF. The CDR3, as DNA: TGTGCCAGCAGCTTAGGGCCCGGGACAGGCAATGGCTACACCTTC.

The CDR3 region is CASSFPGLDTDTQYF. CDR3 coding DNA: TGCGCCAGCAGCTTTCCGGGACTAGACACAGATACGCAGTATTTT. The chain carries TRBV5-1 and TRBJ2-3, with 8 bases lining up with TRBD2. The CDR3 runs 15 residues. The V and J ends lost 2 bases and 2 bases, in that order; junction bases with no gene match: 4. Germline V gives CDR1 SGHRS, CDR2 YFSETQ.

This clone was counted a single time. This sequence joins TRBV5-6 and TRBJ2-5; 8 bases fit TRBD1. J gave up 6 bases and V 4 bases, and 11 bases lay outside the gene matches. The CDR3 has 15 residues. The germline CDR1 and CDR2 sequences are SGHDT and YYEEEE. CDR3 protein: CASSVDRVSIQTQYF. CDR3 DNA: TGTGCCAGCAGCGTGGACAGGGTGTCTATCCAGACCCAGTACTTC.

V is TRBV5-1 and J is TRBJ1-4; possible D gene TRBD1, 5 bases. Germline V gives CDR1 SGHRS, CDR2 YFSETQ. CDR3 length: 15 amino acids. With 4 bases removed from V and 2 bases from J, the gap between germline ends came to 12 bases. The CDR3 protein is CASSRGSGTNEKLFF. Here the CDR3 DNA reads TGCGCCAGCAGCCGGGGGTCTGGGACTAATGAAAAACTGTTTTTT. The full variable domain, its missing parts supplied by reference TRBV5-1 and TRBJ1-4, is KAGVTQTPRYLIKTRGQQVTLSCSPISGHRSVSWYQQTPGQGLQFLFEYFSETQRNKGNFPGRFSGRQFSNSRSEMNVSTLELGDSALYLCASSRGSGTNEKLFFGSGTQLSVL.

CDR3 in amino acids: CASSSSDRRTDTQYF. CDR3 in DNA: TGCGCCAGCAGCTCGTCTGACAGACGCACAGATACGCAGTATTTT. The gene calls are TRBV5-1 and TRBJ2-3, with TRBD1 as a possible D gene (5 bases). This CDR3 contains 15 residues. Germline V gives CDR1 SGHRS, CDR2 YFSETQ. V was trimmed by 3 bases and J by 1 base, leaving 12 bases between them.

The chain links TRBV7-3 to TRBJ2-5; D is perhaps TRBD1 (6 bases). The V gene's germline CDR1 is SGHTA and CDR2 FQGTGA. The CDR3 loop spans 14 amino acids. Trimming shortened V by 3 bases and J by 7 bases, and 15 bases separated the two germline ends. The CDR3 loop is CASSFRQAHGTQYF. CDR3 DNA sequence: TGTGCCAGCAGCTTCCGACAGGCCCATGGGACCCAGTACTTC.

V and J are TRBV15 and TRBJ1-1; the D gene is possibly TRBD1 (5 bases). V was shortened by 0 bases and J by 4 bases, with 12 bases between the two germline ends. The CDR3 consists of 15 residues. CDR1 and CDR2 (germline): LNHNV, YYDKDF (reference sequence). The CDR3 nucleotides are TGTGCCACCAGCAGAGATAGCAGGGAAGGCACTGAAGCTTTCTTT. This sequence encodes CATSRDSREGTEAFF.

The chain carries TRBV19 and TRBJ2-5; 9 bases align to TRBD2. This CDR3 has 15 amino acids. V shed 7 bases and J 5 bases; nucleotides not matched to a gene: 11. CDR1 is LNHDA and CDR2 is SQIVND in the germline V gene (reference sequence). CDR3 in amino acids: CASTPTSGGFETQYF. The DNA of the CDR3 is TGTGCCAGTACCCCGACTAGCGGTGGTTTTGAGACCCAGTACTTC. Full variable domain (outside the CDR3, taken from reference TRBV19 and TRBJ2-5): DGGITQSPKYLFRKEGQNVTLSCEQNLNHDAMYWYRQDPGQGLRLIYYSQIVNDFQKGDIAEGYSVSREKKESFPLTVTSAQKNPTAFYLCASTPTSGGFETQYFGPGTRLLVL.

The CDR3 protein is CASSPPRRSSYNSPLHF. The CDR3 nucleotides are TGTGCCAGCAGCCCCCCCCGACGGAGCTCCTATAATTCACCCCTCCACTTT. The rearrangement links TRBV3-1 (or the pseudogene TRBV3-2) to TRBJ1-6; D is ambiguous. This CDR3 contains 17 residues. Germline loops: CDR1 LGHDT, CDR2 YNNKEL (reference sequence). Deletions cut 4 bases from V and 0 bases from J, with 13 bases between.

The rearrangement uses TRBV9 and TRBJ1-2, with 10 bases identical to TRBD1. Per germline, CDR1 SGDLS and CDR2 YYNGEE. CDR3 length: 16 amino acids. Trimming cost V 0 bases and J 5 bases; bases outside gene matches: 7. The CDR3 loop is CASSVDSWDRGYGYTF. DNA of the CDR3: TGTGCCAGCAGCGTAGATAGTTGGGACAGGGGATATGGCTACACCTTC.

CDR3 DNA sequence: TGTGCCTGGATAAGTAGAGGACAGGGGGCGAACACTGAAGCTTTCTTT. Its translation: CAWISRGQGANTEAFF. This chain uses TRBV30 with TRBJ1-1; 11 nucleotides agree with TRBD1. Germline lookup yields CDR1 GTSNPN and CDR2 SVGIG (reference sequence). The CDR3 is 16 residues long. V was pared by 4 bases and J by 1 base, with 8 bases of the junction left unmatched.

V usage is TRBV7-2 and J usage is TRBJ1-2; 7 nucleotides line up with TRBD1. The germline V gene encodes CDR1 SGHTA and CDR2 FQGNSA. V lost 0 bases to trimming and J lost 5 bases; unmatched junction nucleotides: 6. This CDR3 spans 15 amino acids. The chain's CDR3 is CASSLAGTVRYGYTF. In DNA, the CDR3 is TGTGCCAGCAGCTTAGCCGGGACAGTTCGGTATGGCTACACCTTC. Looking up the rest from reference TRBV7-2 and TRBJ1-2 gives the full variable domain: GAGVSQSPSNKVTEKGKDVELRCDPISGHTALYWYRQSLGQGLEFLIYFQGNSAPDKSGLPSDRFSAERTGGSVSTLTIQRTQQEDSAVYLCASSLAGTVRYGYTFGSGTRLTVV.

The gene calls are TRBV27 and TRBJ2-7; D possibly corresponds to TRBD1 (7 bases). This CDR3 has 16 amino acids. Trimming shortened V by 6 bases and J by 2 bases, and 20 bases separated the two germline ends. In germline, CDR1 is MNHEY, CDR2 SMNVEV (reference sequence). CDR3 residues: CASSVSWGDSPYEQYF. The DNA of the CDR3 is TGTGCCAGCAGCGTATCCTGGGGGGACAGTCCCTACGAGCAGTACTTC.

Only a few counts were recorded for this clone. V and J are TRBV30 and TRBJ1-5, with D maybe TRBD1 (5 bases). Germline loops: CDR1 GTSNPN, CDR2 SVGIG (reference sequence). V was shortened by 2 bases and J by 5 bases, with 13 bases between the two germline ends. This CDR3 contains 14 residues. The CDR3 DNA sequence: TGTGCCTGGAGTCGGCGAAGGGGCGATCAGCCCCAGCATTTT. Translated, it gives CAWSRRRGDQPQHF.

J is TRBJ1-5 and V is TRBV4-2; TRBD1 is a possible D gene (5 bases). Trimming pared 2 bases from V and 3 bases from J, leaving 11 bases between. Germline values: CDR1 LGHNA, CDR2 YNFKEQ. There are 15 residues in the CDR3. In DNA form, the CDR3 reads TGTGCCAGCAGCCAAAGGCCGGGGGACAATCAGCCCCAGCATTTT. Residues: CASSQRPGDNQPQHF.

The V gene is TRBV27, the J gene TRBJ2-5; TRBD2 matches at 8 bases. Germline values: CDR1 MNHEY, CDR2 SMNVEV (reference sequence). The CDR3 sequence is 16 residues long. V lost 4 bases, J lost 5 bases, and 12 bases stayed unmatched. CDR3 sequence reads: CASSSLRAGAGETQYF. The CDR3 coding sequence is TGTGCCAGCAGTTCCCTCAGAGCGGGGGCGGGGGAGACCCAGTACTTC.

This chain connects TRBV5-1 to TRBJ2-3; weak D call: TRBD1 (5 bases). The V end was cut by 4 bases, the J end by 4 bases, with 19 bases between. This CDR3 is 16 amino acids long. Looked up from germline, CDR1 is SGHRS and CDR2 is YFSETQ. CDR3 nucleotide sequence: TGCGCCAGCAGCCGGAGTGGGGCCGAATCATCAGATACGCAGTATTTT. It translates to CASSRSGAESSDTQYF.

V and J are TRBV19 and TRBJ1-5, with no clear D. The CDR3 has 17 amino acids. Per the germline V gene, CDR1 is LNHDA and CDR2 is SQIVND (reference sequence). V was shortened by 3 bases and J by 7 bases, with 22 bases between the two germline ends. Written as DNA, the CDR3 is TGTGCCAGTAGTATTAGTGGGCGATATGGGTTTTACCAGCCCCAGCATTTT. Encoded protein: CASSISGRYGFYQPQHF.

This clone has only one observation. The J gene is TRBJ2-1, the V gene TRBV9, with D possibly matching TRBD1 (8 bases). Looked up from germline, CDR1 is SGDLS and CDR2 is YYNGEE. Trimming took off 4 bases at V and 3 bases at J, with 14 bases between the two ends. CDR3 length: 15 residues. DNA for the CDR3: TGTGCCAGCAGCACAGGGGGGGGGAGCTACAATGAGCAGTTCTTC. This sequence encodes CASSTGGGSYNEQFF.